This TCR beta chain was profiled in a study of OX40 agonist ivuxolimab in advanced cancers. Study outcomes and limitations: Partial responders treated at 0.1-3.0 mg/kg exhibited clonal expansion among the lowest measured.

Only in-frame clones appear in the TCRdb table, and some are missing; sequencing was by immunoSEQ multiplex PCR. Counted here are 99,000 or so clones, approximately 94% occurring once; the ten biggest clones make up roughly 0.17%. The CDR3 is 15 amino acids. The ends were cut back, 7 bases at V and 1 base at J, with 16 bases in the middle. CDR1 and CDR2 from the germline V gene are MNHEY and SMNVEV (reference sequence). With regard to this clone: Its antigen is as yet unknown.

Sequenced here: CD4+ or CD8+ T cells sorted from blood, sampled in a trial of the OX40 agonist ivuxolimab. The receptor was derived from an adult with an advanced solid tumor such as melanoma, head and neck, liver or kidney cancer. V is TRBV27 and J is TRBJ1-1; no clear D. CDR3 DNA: TGTGCCAGCACCTCCGGTCTACAGCCGAACACTGAAGCTTTCTTT. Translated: CASTSGLQPNTEAFF.